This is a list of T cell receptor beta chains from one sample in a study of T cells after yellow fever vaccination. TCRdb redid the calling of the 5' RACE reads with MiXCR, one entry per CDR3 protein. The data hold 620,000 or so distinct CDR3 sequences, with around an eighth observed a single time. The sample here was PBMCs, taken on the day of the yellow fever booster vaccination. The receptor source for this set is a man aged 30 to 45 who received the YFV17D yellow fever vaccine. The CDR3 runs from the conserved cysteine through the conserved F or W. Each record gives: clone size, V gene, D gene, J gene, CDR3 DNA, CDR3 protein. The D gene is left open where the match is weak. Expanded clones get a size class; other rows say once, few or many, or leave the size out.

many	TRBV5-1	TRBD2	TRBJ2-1	TGCGCCAGCAGCGGGACTAGCGGGAGGGATAATGAGCAGTTCTTC	CASSGTSGRDNEQFF
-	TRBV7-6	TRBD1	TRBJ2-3	TGTGCCAGCAGCTTAGGGGCAGGGGGTCAAGATACGCAGTATTTT	CASSLGAGGQDTQYF
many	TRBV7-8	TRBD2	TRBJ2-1	TGTGCCAGCAGCTGGGGGCCGGGACTAGCCCCCCTCGGTGAGCAGTTCTTC	CASSWGPGLAPLGEQFF
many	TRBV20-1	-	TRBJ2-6	TGCAGTGCTGGGGACTTCCATAGCTCTGGGGCCAACGTCCTGACTTTC	CSAGDFHSSGANVLTF
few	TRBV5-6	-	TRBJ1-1	TGTGCCAGCAGCCCGGGGTTGGGCGAAGCTTTCTTT	CASSPGLGEAFF
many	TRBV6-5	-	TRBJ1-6	TGTGCCAGCAGTTACGGGAATTCACCCCTCCACTTT	CASSYGNSPLHF
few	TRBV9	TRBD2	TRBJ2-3	TGTGCCAGCAGCGTAGCGGCTAGCGGGCTCACAGATACGCAGTATTTT	CASSVAASGLTDTQYF
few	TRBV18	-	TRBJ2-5	TGTGCCAGCTCAGAGGACCGAGCAAGTAGTGGGACCCAGTACTTC	CASSEDRASSGTQYF
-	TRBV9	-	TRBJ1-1	TGTGCCAGCAGCGTGGGTACAGGGCCCATGAACACTGAAGCTTTCTTT	CASSVGTGPMNTEAFF
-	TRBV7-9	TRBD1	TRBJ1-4	TGTGCCAGCAGCCAAGACAGGGGACGATCGGAAAAACTGTTTTTT	CASSQDRGRSEKLFF
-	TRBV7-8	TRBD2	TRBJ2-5	TGTGCCAGCAGCTCATCCGGGACTAGGGAAGAGACCCAGTACTTC	CASSSSGTREETQYF
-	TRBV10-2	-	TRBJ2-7	TGCGCCAGCAGTTCGTGGGAGGAAGGTTCCTACGAGCAGTACTTC	CASSSWEEGSYEQYF
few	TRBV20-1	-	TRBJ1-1	TGCAGTGCTTCAGTCCTGAACACTGAAGCTTTCTTT	CSASVLNTEAFF
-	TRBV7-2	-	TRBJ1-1	TGTGCCAGCAGCCCCCAAGTTTTGAACACTGAAGCTTTCTTT	CASSPQVLNTEAFF
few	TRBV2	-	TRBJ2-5	TGTGCCAGCACCCAAGTAGGGAGCTTTGGGGAGACCCAGTACTTC	CASTQVGSFGETQYF
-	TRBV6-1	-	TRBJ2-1	TGTGCCAGCAAGGGTAACGCGGGAAGGAGAAATGAGCAGTTCTTC	CASKGNAGRRNEQFF
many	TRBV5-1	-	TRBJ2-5	TGCGCCAGCAGCTTGGAGGGAGAGACCCAGTACTTC	CASSLEGETQYF
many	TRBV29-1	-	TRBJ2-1	TGCAGCGGCCTATATCCGGGGGTCAATGAGCAGTTCTTC	CSGLYPGVNEQFF
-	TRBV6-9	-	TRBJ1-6	TGTGCCATTCCTTGGACCGAGAGCTCCTATAATTCACCCCTCCACTTT	CAIPWTESSYNSPLHF
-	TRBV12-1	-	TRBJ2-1	TGTGCCAGCAGCTTTCCGGGACTAGCGGGAGAGTACAATGAGCAGTTCTTC	CASSFPGLAGEYNEQFF
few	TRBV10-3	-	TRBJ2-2	TGTGCCATCAGTGATGTTAGAAGATTAAACACCGGGGAGCTGTTTTTT	CAISDVRRLNTGELFF
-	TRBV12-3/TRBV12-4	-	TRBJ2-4	TGTGCCAGCAGTTTATTATTTGGGAGTTTAGCCAAAAACATTCAGTACTTC	CASSLLFGSLAKNIQYF
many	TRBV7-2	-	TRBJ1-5	TGTGCCAGCAGCCCTGGGCCGGGGGAGTTCCCTCAGCCCCAGCATTTT	CASSPGPGEFPQPQHF
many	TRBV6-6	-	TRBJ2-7	TGTGCCTCCGCGGACTACGAGCAGTACTTC	CASADYEQYF
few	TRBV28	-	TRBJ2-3	TGTGCCAGCAGTTCCTCTCCCGGCTTGGGGGCACACACAGATACGCAGTATTTT	CASSSSPGLGAHTDTQYF
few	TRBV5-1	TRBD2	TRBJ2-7	TGCGCCAGCAGCTTGGGACTAGCGGAGCTATACGAGCAGTACTTC	CASSLGLAELYEQYF